These 14 T cell receptor beta chains originate from one sample sequenced in a study of T cell responses to AZD1222 COVID-19 vaccine. Profiled with immunoSEQ multiplex PCR; TCRdb holds only in-frame clones, not every one. This sample yields about 150,000 clones, of which about 90% are seen a single time; just over 9% belongs to the top ten. Sequencing was performed on peripheral blood, taken 28 days after the second AZD1222 dose. The receptors derive from an adult who received the AZD1222 COVID-19 vaccine.

The genes are TRBV4-3 and TRBJ1-2, with 8 bases matching TRBD1. The CDR3 has 15 residues. The ends lost 0 bases at V and 7 bases at J; junction bases unmatched: 7. CDR1 and CDR2 (germline): LGHNA, YSLEER. In DNA form, the CDR3 reads TGCGCCAGCAGCCAAGATAATTCAGGGGGCGTTGGCTACACCTTC. Its protein product is CASSQDNSGGVGYTF.

V is TRBV5-4 and J is TRBJ2-2, with 7 bases fitting TRBD1. There are 16 residues in the CDR3. Trimming cost V 3 bases and J 5 bases; bases outside gene matches: 10. CDR1 SGHNT and CDR2 YYREEE come from the germline V gene (reference sequence). CDR3 residues: CASSSRQGPRTGELFF. CDR3 sequence (DNA): TGTGCCAGCAGCTCCCGACAGGGCCCGCGGACCGGGGAGCTGTTTTTT.

The rearrangement joins TRBV6-1 to TRBJ1-5; D call uncertain. The V end lost 0 bases, the J end lost 3 bases, and 15 bases lay between the germline ends. CDR3 length: 17 residues. Germline V gene lookup returns CDR1 MNHNS and CDR2 SASEGT. The chain's CDR3 is CASSEAAGVNNNQPQHF. In DNA, the CDR3 is TGTGCCAGCAGTGAAGCGGCGGGTGTGAACAACAATCAGCCCCAGCATTTT.

The chain uses TRBV5-1 and TRBJ2-7, with a tentative D call TRBD1 (6 bases). V was clipped by 2 bases and J by 2 bases, with 11 bases between them. CDR1 SGHRS and CDR2 YFSETQ come from the germline V gene. The CDR3 runs to 14 residues. CDR3 sequence (DNA): TGCGCCAGCAGCTTCGGGGACACTGCCTACGAGCAGTACTTC. This translates into CASSFGDTAYEQYF.

This clone showed up just once. The chain has TRBV6-5 and TRBJ1-2; D perhaps matches TRBD1 (6 bases). CDR1 and CDR2 (germline): MNHEY, SVGAGI. V was shortened by 7 bases and J by 6 bases, with 12 bases between the two germline ends. This CDR3 is built from 12 residues. DNA for the CDR3: TGTGCCAGCAACCGGGGGGGCCATGGCTACACCTTC. It codes for CASNRGGHGYTF.

The chain employs TRBV15 and TRBJ2-5; D remains ambiguous. V was shortened by 0 bases and J by 2 bases, with 10 bases between the two germline ends. The CDR3 runs to 15 residues. Germline CDR1 is LNHNV and CDR2 is YYDKDF (reference sequence). CDR3 in DNA: TGTGCCACCAGCAGAGATGATCTGCGGCAAGAGACCCAGTACTTC. It translates to CATSRDDLRQETQYF.

The genes are TRBV25-1 and TRBJ1-5; weak D call: TRBD1 (6 bases). Per germline, CDR1 MGHDK and CDR2 SYGVNS. This CDR3 has 14 residues. The V end was cut by 4 bases, the J end by 7 bases, with 14 bases between. CDR3 sequence (DNA): TGTGCCAGCAGTGGACCGGGACAAGGGCAGCCCCAGCATTTT. It codes for CASSGPGQGQPQHF.

The DNA for the CDR3 is TGTGCCAGCAGCTTAGAACAGGGGTACACCGGGGAGCTGTTTTTT. Translation gives CASSLEQGYTGELFF. V usage is TRBV7-8 and J usage is TRBJ2-2; 7 positions match TRBD1. The germline CDR1 and CDR2 sequences are SGHVS and FQNEAQ. V was pared by 1 base and J by 3 bases, with 2 bases of the junction left unmatched. CDR3 length: 15 residues.

This clone was counted a single time. The rearrangement links TRBV5-8 to TRBJ1-2; D might be TRBD1 (6 bases). The V end lost 2 bases, the J end lost 8 bases, and 13 bases lay between the germline ends. CDR1 is SGHTS, CDR2 YDEGEE, per germline. This CDR3 is built from 13 residues. The CDR3 sequence is CASSFYRVRGYTF. DNA for the CDR3: TGTGCCAGCAGCTTTTACAGGGTGAGGGGCTACACCTTC.

The CDR3 DNA follows: TGCGCCAGCAGCGGGGATAGCGGTACTCGGGGGAATGAGCAGTTCTTC. Residues: CASSGDSGTRGNEQFF. The J gene is TRBJ2-1, the V gene TRBV5-1; possibly TRBD2 for D (6 bases). V was shortened by 4 bases and J by 7 bases, with 21 bases between the two germline ends. Germline V gives CDR1 SGHRS, CDR2 YFSETQ. The CDR3 has 16 residues. Variable domain in full (rest from reference TRBV5-1 and TRBJ2-1): KAGVTQTPRYLIKTRGQQVTLSCSPISGHRSVSWYQQTPGQGLQFLFEYFSETQRNKGNFPGRFSGRQFSNSRSEMNVSTLELGDSALYLCASSGDSGTRGNEQFFGPGTRLTVL.

The rearrangement links TRBV6-4 to TRBJ2-3; D remains ambiguous. The CDR3 runs 14 residues. V was cut by 0 bases and J by 2 bases, with 6 bases left in between. Germline CDR1 and CDR2: MRHNA and SNTAGT. CDR3 region: CASSDSANTDTQYF. DNA for the CDR3: TGTGCCAGCAGTGACTCGGCTAACACAGATACGCAGTATTTT.

This chain links TRBV20-1 with TRBJ2-3, with 9 bases that match TRBD2. Per the germline V gene, CDR1 is DFQATT and CDR2 is SNEGSKA (reference sequence). The junction had 5 bases not matched to a gene; V was cut back by 3 bases and J by 4 bases. CDR3 size: 14 residues. This CDR3 reads CSASYGGRADTQYF. The DNA for the CDR3 is TGCAGTGCTAGTTACGGCGGGAGGGCAGATACGCAGTATTTT.

The chain carries TRBV9 and TRBJ2-2, with unresolved D. Looked up from germline, CDR1 is SGDLS and CDR2 is YYNGEE. The V and J ends lost 0 bases and 6 bases respectively, with 6 bases between them. The CDR3 is made up of 13 amino acids. The CDR3 DNA is TGTGCCAGCAGCGTAGAAGCCCCCGGGGAGCTGTTTTTT. Its protein is CASSVEAPGELFF.

The chain uses TRBV4-2 and TRBJ1-2, with a tentative D call TRBD1 (5 bases). CDR1 and CDR2 (germline): LGHNA, YNFKEQ. The CDR3 consists of 14 residues. V lost 4 bases, J lost 3 bases, and 12 bases lay in between. The CDR3 spells CASSLQSGDYGYTF. The CDR3 DNA reads TGTGCCAGCAGCCTACAATCGGGGGACTATGGCTACACCTTC.